Listed here is a single TCR beta chain. The germline gives CDR1 DFQATT, CDR2 SNEGSKA (reference sequence). V was pared by 5 bases and J by 1 base, with 14 bases between. This CDR3 has 14 amino acids. This entry comes from a study of T-cell memory formation after mild COVID-19. The wider study: The study found TCR clusters largely donor specific.

TCRdb recomputed calls from the 5' RACE reads with MiXCR, one row per CDR3 protein. The data show about 350,000 distinct CDR3 sequences, roughly 13% seen once. Sequencing was carried out using PBMCs or a T cell subset sorted from them (not recorded which). The receptor was derived from a young man who had mild COVID-19 (a few samples of this study predate the infection). Cell type and time point are not known. V gene TRBV20-1 combines with J gene TRBJ1-1; no firm D call. The DNA for the CDR3 is TGCAGTGCTCGCTATGGGGAGTGGAACACTGAAGCTTTCTTT. Translating gives CSARYGEWNTEAFF.